The 6 T cell receptor beta chains given below trace back to one sample, sequenced in a study of identical twins. TCRdb re-analysed the 5' RACE reads in MiXCR, keeping a single row per CDR3 protein. The data hold a few hundred thousand distinct CDR3 sequences, with around 15% observed a single time. This same sample was also taken into another study, of yellow fever vaccine responses in identical twins.

The sequencing sample was made of CD4+ T cells sorted from blood. These receptors originate from a woman in her late teens or twenties in good health.

This clonotype was observed a few times. This chain connects TRBV12-3 or TRBV12-4 to TRBJ1-1, with D unclear. Trimming shortened V by 5 bases and J by 1 base, and 14 bases separated the two germline ends. The CDR3 contains 15 residues. In nucleotides, the CDR3 is TGTGCCAGCAGTATCCCAGCCACCCCGAACACTGAAGCTTTCTTT. Translated: CASSIPATPNTEAFF.

This clonotype was detected a few times. V is TRBV29-1 and J is TRBJ1-2; D may be TRBD1 (6 bases). From germline, CDR1 is SQVTM and CDR2 ANQGSEA. The CDR3 is 12 amino acids. The V end lost 7 bases, the J end lost 7 bases, and 16 bases lay between the germline ends. CDR3 loop: CSGYRVSGGYTF. The CDR3 nucleotides are TGCAGCGGTTACAGGGTATCGGGTGGCTACACCTTC.

The gene calls are TRBV20-1 and TRBJ2-3; TRBD2 matches at 7 bases. Germline V gene lookup returns CDR1 DFQATT and CDR2 SNEGSKA (reference sequence). The ends lost 6 bases at V and 5 bases at J; junction bases unmatched: 11. The length of the CDR3 is 14 residues. The CDR3 coding sequence is TGCAGTGCAGAAACCAGCGGGAAGGGAGATACGCAGTATTTT. Protein product: CSAETSGKGDTQYF.

The sample holds a few counts of this clonotype. This chain connects TRBV20-1 to TRBJ2-3; 12 positions agree with TRBD2. CDR3 length: 16 residues. Trimming took 1 base from V and 4 from J; bases not matched to a gene: 6. The germline CDR1 and CDR2 sequences are DFQATT and SNEGSKA (reference sequence). CDR3 bases: TGCAGTGCTAGAGTCTGGGCTAGCGGGAGGGCAGATACGCAGTATTTT. Translation: CSARVWASGRADTQYF.

This clonotype was found a few times. The rearrangement uses TRBV5-1 and TRBJ2-5; 12 bases align to TRBD2. In germline, CDR1 is SGHRS, CDR2 YFSETQ. The V segment lost 1 base and the J segment 5 bases; nucleotides outside the gene matches: 9. CDR3 length: 17 residues. This CDR3 reads CASSLRASGRAGETQYF. CDR3 sequence (DNA): TGCGCCAGCAGCTTGAGGGCTAGCGGGAGGGCCGGTGAGACCCAGTACTTC. Together with reference TRBV5-1 and TRBJ2-5, the CDR3 gives the full variable domain: KAGVTQTPRYLIKTRGQQVTLSCSPISGHRSVSWYQQTPGQGLQFLFEYFSETQRNKGNFPGRFSGRQFSNSRSEMNVSTLELGDSALYLCASSLRASGRAGETQYFGPGTRLLVL.

A few counts support this clonotype. The chain carries TRBV20-1 and TRBJ2-4; D possibly uses TRBD1 or TRBD2 (6 bases each). Germline assignment: CDR1 DFQATT and CDR2 SNEGSKA (reference sequence). This CDR3 comprises 14 residues. V was cut by 1 base and J by 2 bases, with 9 bases left in between. DNA of the CDR3: TGCAGTGCTAGAGTAGGGGGGCCCAAAAACATTCAGTACTTC. Translated, it gives CSARVGGPKNIQYF.